The 17 T cell receptor beta chains given below trace back to one sample, sequenced in a study of T-cell memory formation after mild COVID-19. TCRdb re-derived calls from the 5' RACE reads in MiXCR, one entry per CDR3 protein. The sample includes around 200,000 distinct CDR3 sequences, roughly 18% of them seen just once. Sequencing input: PBMCs or a T cell subset sorted from them (not recorded which). All receptors come from a man between 18 and 29 years old who had mild COVID-19 (a few samples of this study predate the infection). Cell type and time point are not known.

This clonotype turned up a few times. An end of the junction differs from the germline gene, which may be a read error. CDR3 DNA: TGTGCCAGCAGTCAGGACCGGACTCAGACCCAGCATTTT. This encodes CASSQDRTQTQHF. This chain uses TRBV6-5 with TRBJ1-5; D remains ambiguous. The CDR3 has 13 amino acids. Germline values: CDR1 MNHEY, CDR2 SVGAGI.

This clonotype was detected a few times. The V gene is TRBV6-6, the J gene TRBJ1-5; no firm D call. V was pared by 6 bases and J by 9 bases, with 12 bases between. The CDR3 loop spans 12 amino acids. Germline V lookup: CDR1 MNHNY, CDR2 SVGAGI (reference sequence). The CDR3, as DNA: TGTGCCAGCAGCGCCGTTTCTGGGCCCCAGCATTTT. Its translation: CASSAVSGPQHF.

This clonotype has just a few counts. J is TRBJ2-3 and V is TRBV7-2; D gene uncertain. V lost 1 base, J lost 2 bases, and 10 bases lay in between. This CDR3 has 15 residues. Looked up from germline, CDR1 is SGHTA and CDR2 is FQGNSA. CDR3: CASSLGQVHTDTQYF. CDR3 in DNA: TGTGCCAGCAGCTTAGGGCAGGTCCACACAGATACGCAGTATTTT.

This clonotype was found a few times. V and J are TRBV5-1 and TRBJ1-4; unclear D gene. There are 14 residues in the CDR3. Germline loops: CDR1 SGHRS, CDR2 YFSETQ. Trimming took off 0 bases at V and 8 bases at J, with 11 bases between the two ends. The CDR3 nucleotides read TGCGCCAGCAGCTTGGACGGCGTGGGGGAAAAACTGTTTTTT. This sequence encodes CASSLDGVGEKLFF.

In regard to this clonotype: A much more abundant neighbour one base away suggests this may be a read error. This chain uses TRBV7-3 with TRBJ2-3, with D hard to call. V lost 2 bases and J lost 2, with 5 bases in between. This CDR3 comprises 13 residues. The germline gives CDR1 SGHTA, CDR2 FQGTGA. The CDR3 nucleotides read TGTGCCAGCAGCTTATACGACACAGATACGCAGTATTTT. Protein sequence: CASSLYDTDTQYF.

This clonotype has only a few counts. V usage is TRBV20-1 and J usage is TRBJ2-3; 13 bases match TRBD2. This CDR3 spans 17 amino acids. Germline values: CDR1 DFQATT, CDR2 SNEGSKA (reference sequence). The V gene end was trimmed by 0 bases and the J gene end by 5 bases; junction bases not matched to a gene: 8. CDR3 protein: CSARDGTSGVGRDTQYF. The CDR3 DNA sequence: TGCAGTGCTAGAGATGGGACTAGCGGGGTTGGGAGAGATACGCAGTATTTT.

This clonotype was picked up many times. The chain recombines TRBV18 with TRBJ2-3, with TRBD2 as a possible D gene (5 bases). The CDR3 is 15 residues long. In germline, CDR1 is KGHSH, CDR2 LQKENI. The V end was cut by 4 bases, the J end by 0 bases, with 11 bases between. As DNA, the CDR3 is TGTGCCAGCTCACTCCGGACGGGGAGCACAGATACGCAGTATTTT. Protein: CASSLRTGSTDTQYF.

The chain recombines TRBV29-1 with TRBJ1-4; D is uncertain. V was pared by 6 bases and J by 8 bases, with 10 bases between. The CDR3 has 11 residues. Germline CDR1 SQVTM, CDR2 ANQGSEA. The CDR3 loop is CSVHVGEKLFF. CDR3 nucleotides: TGCAGCGTCCACGTAGGCGAAAAACTGTTTTTT.

The rearrangement uses TRBV28 and TRBJ1-6; D is perhaps TRBD1 (6 bases). Deletions cut 3 bases from V and 6 bases from J, with 12 bases between. CDR1 and CDR2 (germline): MDHEN, SYDVKM. The CDR3 is made up of 15 amino acids. The CDR3 is CASSFSQGSNSPLHF. For the CDR3, the DNA is TGTGCCAGCAGTTTTTCCCAGGGGTCTAATTCACCCCTCCACTTT.

This clonotype was observed a few times. The V call is TRBV6-5, the J call TRBJ1-2; a weak D match, TRBD1 (5 bases). This CDR3 comprises 13 residues. V gave up 6 bases and J gave up 3 bases, with 11 bases separating them. Per the germline V gene, CDR1 is MNHEY and CDR2 is SVGAGI. CDR3 loop: CASRVPGHYGYTF. The CDR3 DNA follows: TGTGCCAGCAGGGTCCCGGGGCACTATGGCTACACCTTC.

This clonotype turned up a few times. The chain is built from TRBV28 and TRBJ1-2; tentatively, D is TRBD1 (5 bases). Trimming cost V 3 bases and J 1 base, with 15 bases left between them. Germline CDR1 and CDR2: MDHEN and SYDVKM. The CDR3 spans 16 residues. The CDR3: CASSFGAGNLNYGYTF. The CDR3 DNA reads as TGTGCCAGCAGTTTCGGGGCAGGGAACCTTAACTATGGCTACACCTTC.

This clonotype was observed a single time. V is TRBV10-3 and J is TRBJ2-3; TRBD1 matches at 10 bases. Trimming removed 11 bases from V and 4 bases from J; junction bases left unmatched: 9. Germline V gene lookup returns CDR1 ENHRY and CDR2 SYGVKD. This CDR3 comprises 14 residues. Here the CDR3 reads CALGGQGNADTQYF. For the CDR3, the DNA is TGTGCCCTAGGGGGACAGGGGAACGCAGATACGCAGTATTTT.

This chain uses TRBV18 with TRBJ1-2; possibly TRBD1 for D (6 bases). This CDR3 contains 13 residues. The V and J ends lost 0 bases and 6 bases respectively, with 8 bases between them. Germline V gene sequence: CDR1 KGHSH, CDR2 LQKENI. The DNA of the CDR3 is TGTGCCAGCTCACCACCTGGGGGCGATGGCTACACCTTC. It encodes CASSPPGGDGYTF. Supplemented by reference TRBV18 and TRBJ1-2, the full variable domain reads NAGVMQNPRHLVRRRGQEARLRCSPMKGHSHVYWYRQLPEEGLKFMVYLQKENIIDESGMPKERFSAEFPKEGPSILRIQQVVRGDSAAYFCASSPPGGDGYTFGSGTRLTVV.

This clonotype occurred a few times. The chain has TRBV3-1 and TRBJ1-6; D not certain. The CDR3 is 14 residues long. Per germline, CDR1 LGHDT and CDR2 YNNKEL (reference sequence). V lost 2 bases, J lost 8 bases, and 10 bases lay in between. DNA of the CDR3: TGTGCCAGCAGCCAAATCAGCGGCGATTCACCCCTCCACTTT. Translation gives CASSQISGDSPLHF.

The chain combines TRBV29-1 with TRBJ2-3, with 9 bases identical to TRBD1. Germline V CDR1 and CDR2: SQVTM, ANQGSEA. Trimming took 7 bases from V and 4 from J; bases not matched to a gene: 15. The CDR3 extends over 16 amino acids. Here the CDR3 DNA reads TGCAGCGGGGGCCAAGCAACGGACAGGGGACCAGATACGCAGTATTTT. Translation gives CSGGQATDRGPDTQYF.

The sample holds a few counts of this clonotype. The chain carries TRBV5-1 and TRBJ2-3; D not resolved. The CDR3 covers 14 residues. The germline CDR1 and CDR2 sequences are SGHRS and YFSETQ. V gave up 0 bases and J gave up 4 bases, with 9 bases separating them. The CDR3 DNA follows: TGCGCCAGCAGCTTGGCCGAACGCGCAGATACGCAGTATTTT. The encoded protein is CASSLAERADTQYF. The whole variable domain, filled in from reference TRBV5-1 and TRBJ2-3, reads KAGVTQTPRYLIKTRGQQVTLSCSPISGHRSVSWYQQTPGQGLQFLFEYFSETQRNKGNFPGRFSGRQFSNSRSEMNVSTLELGDSALYLCASSLAERADTQYFGPGTRLTVL.

The chain is built from TRBV7-2 and TRBJ2-3; D unresolved. The CDR3 has 14 residues. The V end lost 2 bases, the J end lost 3 bases, and 9 bases lay between the germline ends. The germline gives CDR1 SGHTA, CDR2 FQGNSA. The CDR3 region is CASSLSLRTDTQYF. CDR3 DNA sequence: TGTGCCAGCAGCTTATCTCTGAGGACAGATACGCAGTATTTT.